Below are 23 T cell receptor beta chains sequenced from a single sample in a study of PD-1 blockade in classical Hodgkin lymphoma. Relapse was seen in all patients after autologous stem cell transplantation, and brentuximab vedotin exposure was variable. Generated by immunoSEQ multiplex PCR, the TCRdb table keeps only in-frame clones and is missing some. The sample lists about 61,000 clones, around 87% occurring once. The sequences come from peripheral blood mononuclear cells (PBMCs), collected at baseline. The origin of the receptors is a human donor with classical Hodgkin lymphoma.

The chain joins TRBV2 to TRBJ1-1; possible D gene TRBD1, 5 bases. The length of the CDR3 is 15 residues. Trimming took off 7 bases at V and 7 bases at J, with 22 bases between the two ends. Germline loops: CDR1 SNHLY, CDR2 FYNNEI. The CDR3 here is CASIEGDRGDSEAFF. The CDR3 nucleotides are TGTGCCAGCATCGAAGGAGACCGGGGCGATAGTGAAGCTTTCTTT. The full variable domain, completed using reference TRBV2 and TRBJ1-1, is EPEVTQTPSHQVTQMGQEVILRCVPISNHLYFYWYRQILGQKVEFLVSFYNNEISEKSEIFDDQFSVERPDGSNFTLKIRSTKLEDSAMYFCASIEGDRGDSEAFFGQGTRLTVV.

This clone is classed as medium-sized. This chain connects TRBV14 to TRBJ2-1, with 11 bases that match TRBD1. The CDR3 has 15 residues. Germline CDR1 SGHDN, CDR2 FVKESK. With 0 bases clipped from V and 7 bases from J, the junction kept 2 bases outside the gene matches. CDR3: CASSQEWDRGNEQFF. In DNA, the CDR3 is TGTGCCAGCAGCCAAGAATGGGACAGGGGGAATGAGCAGTTCTTC.

The chain couples TRBV12-1 to TRBJ1-3. TRBV12-1 is marked as a pseudogene. This CDR3 is 15 amino acids long. CDR3 residues: CASSFFKIAGNTIYF. CDR3 in DNA: TGTGCCAGCAGCTTCTTTAAGATAGCTGGAAACACCATATATTTT.

The chain links TRBV19 to TRBJ1-4; D perhaps matches TRBD1 (5 bases). The CDR3 runs to 14 residues. Germline assignment: CDR1 LNHDA and CDR2 SQIVND (reference sequence). The V gene lost 7 bases and the J gene lost 8 bases, with 17 bases spanning the gap. Here the CDR3 reads CASKNGQGEEKLFF. CDR3 in DNA: TGTGCCAGTAAGAACGGGCAGGGCGAGGAAAAACTGTTTTTT. The entire variable domain, with the rest obtained from reference TRBV19 and TRBJ1-4, is as follows: DGGITQSPKYLFRKEGQNVTLSCEQNLNHDAMYWYRQDPGQGLRLIYYSQIVNDFQKGDIAEGYSVSREKKESFPLTVTSAQKNPTAFYLCASKNGQGEEKLFFGSGTQLSVL.

This sequence joins TRBV27 and TRBJ1-1; 7 nucleotides match TRBD1. Germline trimming cut 5 bases from V and 8 bases from J; bases unmatched to any gene: 20. This CDR3 is 17 amino acids long. Germline assignment: CDR1 MNHEY and CDR2 SMNVEV (reference sequence). CDR3 bases: TGTGCCAGCAGTCAATCCCTACAAGAACGGGACAGCCACGAAGCTTTCTTT. As protein: CASSQSLQERDSHEAFF.

The chain uses TRBV4-1 and TRBJ2-1, with no clear D. This CDR3 is 13 amino acids long. CDR1 and CDR2 from the germline V gene are MGHRA and YSYEKL. Trimming pared 1 base from V and 6 bases from J, leaving 7 bases between. CDR3 amino acids: CASSQGAPNEQFF. CDR3 sequence (DNA): TGCGCCAGCAGCCAAGGAGCGCCCAATGAGCAGTTCTTC.

This clone appeared once. The chain links TRBV10-2 to TRBJ2-1, with D possibly matching TRBD2 (6 bases). CDR3 length: 15 residues. V was pared by 7 bases and J by 8 bases, with 21 bases between. Germline V lookup: CDR1 WSHSY, CDR2 SAAADI. The CDR3 region has the DNA TGCGCCAGCATCCTCGCCCGGCAGGGCGGGGATGAGCAGTTCTTC. This encodes CASILARQGGDEQFF.

By sample fraction, this clone is large (0.1 to 1%). Distinct nucleotide sequences in the sample also encode this CDR3. This chain links TRBV7-8 with TRBJ2-7; D is unclear. The V gene's germline CDR1 is SGHVS and CDR2 FQNEAQ. The CDR3 contains 13 residues. The V end was cut by 3 bases, the J end by 0 bases, with 6 bases between. The CDR3 nucleotides are TGTGCCAGCAGCTTTGGGGTCTCCTACGAGCAGTACTTC. It is translated as CASSFGVSYEQYF. The whole variable domain, filled in from reference TRBV7-8 and TRBJ2-7, reads GAGVSQSPRYKVAKRGQDVALRCDPISGHVSLFWYQQALGQGPEFLTYFQNEAQLDKSGLPSDRFFAERPEGSVSTLKIQRTQQEDSAVYLCASSFGVSYEQYFGPGTRLTVT.

The chain couples TRBV7-2 to TRBJ1-3; possible D gene TRBD1, 5 bases. The V end lost 1 base, the J end lost 4 bases, and 17 bases lay between the germline ends. The germline V gene encodes CDR1 SGHTA and CDR2 FQGNSA. There are 17 residues in the CDR3. Written as DNA, the CDR3 is TGTGCCAGCAGCTTAGTCCTTCAGCCACGACAGGGAAACACCATATATTTT. Translated: CASSLVLQPRQGNTIYF. The variable domain in full, with the rest retrieved from reference TRBV7-2 and TRBJ1-3, is GAGVSQSPSNKVTEKGKDVELRCDPISGHTALYWYRQSLGQGLEFLIYFQGNSAPDKSGLPSDRFSAERTGGSVSTLTIQRTQQEDSAVYLCASSLVLQPRQGNTIYFGEGSWLTVV.

Points on this clone: The identical CDR3 is also encoded by other nucleotide sequences in the sample. The CDR3 coding sequence is TGTGCCTGGACGGGGGGTGAAAAACTGTTTTTT. It yields the protein CAWTGGEKLFF. The chain combines TRBV30 with TRBJ1-4, with D tentatively TRBD1 (5 bases). The germline V gene encodes CDR1 GTSNPN and CDR2 SVGIG (reference sequence). This CDR3 region has 11 residues. Trimming took off 4 bases at V and 7 bases at J, with 7 bases between the two ends.

The chain recombines TRBV6-1 with TRBJ2-2, with a weak D call TRBD2 (7 bases). The CDR3 consists of 14 residues. The V gene's germline CDR1 is MNHNS and CDR2 SASEGT. V gave up 4 bases and J gave up 7 bases, with 13 bases separating them. The CDR3 region is CASSVGGANGELFF. As DNA, the CDR3 is TGTGCCAGCAGTGTTGGGGGGGCAAACGGGGAGCTGTTTTTT.

This chain uses TRBV6-6 with TRBJ2-3; D is undetermined. Germline CDR1 is MNHNY and CDR2 is SVGAGI (reference sequence). CDR3 size: 15 residues. Trimming pared 2 bases from V and 0 bases from J, leaving 9 bases between. The CDR3 nucleotides are TGTGCCAGCAGTTACCCCCCGGGCAGCACAGATACGCAGTATTTT. Translation gives CASSYPPGSTDTQYF.

The chain joins TRBV10-1 to TRBJ2-7; 7 nucleotides agree with TRBD1. This CDR3 contains 12 residues. Trimming at V came to 10 bases and at J to 11 bases, leaving 14 bases not matched to a gene. CDR1 and CDR2 from the germline V gene are WNHNN and SYGVQD (reference sequence). CDR3 DNA sequence: TGCGCCACCTCCCTCACCGGGACAGAGAAGTACTTC. Translation gives CATSLTGTEKYF.

With respect to this clone: Germline is not matched at one junction end, which may reflect a read error. CDR3 loop: CASSPWTGKVGELFF. In DNA form, the CDR3 reads TGTGCTAGCAGCCCGTGGACAGGGAAGGTCGGGGAGCTGTTTTTT. The chain carries TRBV7-7 and TRBJ2-2; 8 nucleotides line up with TRBD1. Germline assignment: CDR1 SSHAT and CDR2 FNYEAQ (reference sequence). The CDR3 is 15 residues long.

This sequence joins TRBV2 and TRBJ1-2; no reliable D call. Germline CDR1 and CDR2: SNHLY and FYNNEI. This CDR3 region has 12 residues. Trimming left V 6 bases short and J 4 bases short, with 9 bases between. The CDR3 DNA reads as TGTGCCAGCAGAGGTGCTCCCTATGGCTACACCTTC. It translates to CASRGAPYGYTF. The full variable domain, its missing parts supplied by reference TRBV2 and TRBJ1-2, is EPEVTQTPSHQVTQMGQEVILRCVPISNHLYFYWYRQILGQKVEFLVSFYNNEISEKSEIFDDQFSVERPDGSNFTLKIRSTKLEDSAMYFCASRGAPYGYTFGSGTRLTVV.

The sample holds a few counts of this clone. This chain uses TRBV30 with TRBJ1-3; D is unresolved. V lost 2 bases and J lost 4, with 9 bases in between. The CDR3 covers 13 residues. Germline lookup yields CDR1 GTSNPN and CDR2 SVGIG (reference sequence). The CDR3 bases are TGTGCCTGGAGTCCCTCTGGGGGAAACACCATATATTTT. Translating it yields CAWSPSGGNTIYF.

The rearrangement links TRBV13 to TRBJ2-1; D unresolved. V lost 4 bases, J lost 12 bases, and 10 bases lay in between. The germline CDR1 and CDR2 sequences are PRHDT and FYEKMQ (reference sequence). The CDR3 has 11 amino acids. For the CDR3, the DNA is TGTGCCAGCAGCTCTAGATCGGGGCAGTTCTTC. Translating gives CASSSRSGQFF.

The chain joins TRBV27 to TRBJ2-2; D might be TRBD2 (5 bases). The germline V gene has CDR1 MNHEY and CDR2 SMNVEV (reference sequence). This CDR3 comprises 16 residues. V was shortened by 6 bases and J by 3 bases, with 17 bases between the two germline ends. CDR3 sequence reads: CASRVFSGGHTGELFF. The DNA for the CDR3 is TGTGCCAGCAGAGTTTTTTCCGGAGGTCACACCGGGGAGCTGTTTTTT.

The chain links TRBV5-1 to TRBJ1-2, with 9 positions matching TRBD1. Per germline, CDR1 SGHRS and CDR2 YFSETQ. CDR3 length: 13 amino acids. Losses at the gene ends were 4 bases for V and 8 bases for J; bases not matched to a gene: 6. The CDR3 spells CASSVGTGKGYTF. In DNA, the CDR3 is TGCGCCAGCAGCGTCGGGACAGGGAAGGGCTACACCTTC. Filled out from reference TRBV5-1 and TRBJ1-2, the complete variable domain reads KAGVTQTPRYLIKTRGQQVTLSCSPISGHRSVSWYQQTPGQGLQFLFEYFSETQRNKGNFPGRFSGRQFSNSRSEMNVSTLELGDSALYLCASSVGTGKGYTFGSGTRLTVV.

The chain has TRBV5-4 and TRBJ2-3, with 10 positions matching TRBD2. The CDR3 spans 16 residues. J lost 3 bases, V lost 4 bases, and 8 bases had no gene match. Germline CDR1 SGHNT, CDR2 YYREEE (reference sequence). CDR3 DNA sequence: TGTGCCAGCAGCATTAAACTAGCGGGGAATACAGATACGCAGTATTTT. Residues: CASSIKLAGNTDTQYF.

The V call is TRBV28, the J call TRBJ1-1; D might be TRBD1 (5 bases). Trimming cost V 5 bases and J 5 bases, with 15 bases left between them. In germline, CDR1 is MDHEN, CDR2 SYDVKM. The CDR3 sequence is 14 residues long. The CDR3 sequence: CASSPLHRGTEAFF. The CDR3 nucleotides are TGTGCCAGCAGTCCCCTACATCGGGGGACTGAAGCTTTCTTT.

V and J are TRBV25-1 and TRBJ1-2; possible D gene TRBD1, 5 bases. Germline CDR1 is MGHDK and CDR2 is SYGVNS. The ends were cut back, 6 bases at V and 8 bases at J, with 19 bases in the middle. This CDR3 spans 14 amino acids. CDR3 nucleotide sequence: TGTGCCAGCAGGGGGCCCGATTCGGGACTAGGCTACACCTTC. It translates to CASRGPDSGLGYTF.

This chain uses TRBV27 with TRBJ1-5, with no clear D. CDR1 is MNHEY, CDR2 SMNVEV, per germline (reference sequence). Deletions cut 7 bases from V and 4 bases from J, with 11 bases between. CDR3 length: 13 residues. The CDR3 DNA follows: TGTGCCAGCATGGGCAGTTGGAATCAGCCCCAGCATTTT. This gives the protein CASMGSWNQPQHF.